Listed here are 18 T cell receptor beta chains from one sample, sequenced in a study of vaccination effects on CD4 cells after COVID-19. Their antigen targets remain unknown. Cultured cells yielded isolated CD4+ T cells after 10 days. Only in-frame clones appear in the TCRdb table, and some are missing; sequencing was by immunoSEQ multiplex PCR. Found here are 50,000 to 60,000 clones, over 60% of them singletons; the top ten hold less than 4%. The sequencing here drew on CD4+ T cells from PBMCs cultured without peptide, taken before COVID-19 vaccination. Every receptor here comes from a human donor who received a COVID-19 vaccine.

This clone was seen only once. The chain combines TRBV9 with TRBJ1-6; D gene unclear. This CDR3 is built from 14 residues. CDR1 and CDR2 from the germline V gene are SGDLS and YYNGEE. With 0 bases removed from V and 10 bases from J, the gap between germline ends came to 11 bases. The CDR3 here is CASSVEPRGSPLHF. The CDR3 coding sequence is TGTGCCAGCAGCGTAGAACCGCGGGGATCACCCCTCCACTTT.

This clone was seen once. This chain uses TRBV28 with TRBJ1-1, with unresolved D. Looked up from germline, CDR1 is MDHEN and CDR2 is SYDVKM. CDR3 size: 16 residues. V was trimmed by 3 bases and J by 3 bases, leaving 17 bases between them. CDR3 DNA sequence: TGTGCCAGCAGTTTCGTTTACATCGAATCGCACACTGAAGCTTTCTTT. Translated, it gives CASSFVYIESHTEAFF.

The rearrangement links TRBV24-1 to TRBJ2-5; D is unresolved. The ends were cut back, 4 bases at V and 5 bases at J, with 13 bases in the middle. This CDR3 is 14 amino acids long. Per germline, CDR1 KGHDR and CDR2 SFDVKD. CDR3 protein: CATSDKSFRETQYF. CDR3 nucleotides: TGTGCCACCAGTGACAAAAGTTTTAGGGAGACCCAGTACTTC.

This chain links TRBV24-1 with TRBJ2-1; D ambiguous. Germline values: CDR1 KGHDR, CDR2 SFDVKD. V dropped 1 base and J dropped 2 bases, with 2 bases sitting between them. This CDR3 contains 13 residues. In DNA form, the CDR3 reads TGTGCCACCAGTGATTTCGCCTACAATGAGCAGTTCTTC. Its translation is CATSDFAYNEQFF.

The rearrangement uses TRBV6-4 and TRBJ1-2, with 8 bases matching TRBD1. Germline loops: CDR1 MRHNA, CDR2 SNTAGT. Trimming cost V 2 bases and J 4 bases; bases outside gene matches: 0. The length of the CDR3 is 13 residues. This CDR3 is CASSDTGGYGYTF. CDR3 DNA sequence: TGTGCCAGCAGTGACACAGGGGGCTATGGCTACACCTTC.

The V gene is TRBV5-1, the J gene TRBJ1-1, with TRBD1 identical over 7 bases. The CDR3 sequence is 17 residues long. The V gene's germline CDR1 is SGHRS and CDR2 YFSETQ. V lost 0 bases and J lost 1; bases outside the gene matches: 9. The CDR3 loop reads CASSLVWANRGNTEAFF. CDR3 sequence (DNA): TGCGCCAGCAGCTTGGTGTGGGCCAACAGGGGGAACACTGAAGCTTTCTTT. Drawing the rest from reference TRBV5-1 and TRBJ1-1, the complete variable domain is KAGVTQTPRYLIKTRGQQVTLSCSPISGHRSVSWYQQTPGQGLQFLFEYFSETQRNKGNFPGRFSGRQFSNSRSEMNVSTLELGDSALYLCASSLVWANRGNTEAFFGQGTRLTVV.

The V and J genes are TRBV19 and TRBJ1-1; perhaps TRBD1 as D (6 bases). Trimming removed 5 bases at V and 4 bases at J, with 32 bases between. The germline CDR1 and CDR2 sequences are LNHDA and SQIVND (reference sequence). CDR3 length: 20 amino acids. CDR3 bases: TGTGCCAGTAGTTCTCCGAGCGCGGGGGGAACAGGGCGGTTCGGCACTGAAGCTTTCTTT. Translated, it gives CASSSPSAGGTGRFGTEAFF.

The gene calls are TRBV9 and TRBJ2-2; D is perhaps TRBD2 (6 bases). V lost 2 bases and J 4 bases, leaving 15 bases between the germline ends. This CDR3 is 16 amino acids long. Germline V gene lookup returns CDR1 SGDLS and CDR2 YYNGEE. The CDR3 loop is CASSVSSWRGTGELFF. CDR3 DNA: TGTGCCAGCAGCGTTTCCTCCTGGAGGGGCACCGGGGAGCTGTTTTTT. Drawing the rest from reference TRBV9 and TRBJ2-2, the complete variable domain is DSGVTQTPKHLITATGQRVTLRCSPRSGDLSVYWYQQSLDQGLQFLIQYYNGEERAKGNILERFSAQQFPDLHSELNLSSLELGDSALYFCASSVSSWRGTGELFFGEGSRLTVL.

The chain recombines TRBV11-3 with TRBJ2-5, with 8 bases fitting TRBD1. This CDR3 contains 14 residues. The germline V gene encodes CDR1 SGHNT and CDR2 YENEEA. V dropped 4 bases and J dropped 3; count of bases not matched to a gene: 4. The CDR3 sequence: CASSSGQDKETQYF. The CDR3 DNA sequence: TGTGCCAGCAGCTCGGGACAGGATAAAGAGACCCAGTACTTC.

Only one count was recorded for this clone. The rearrangement links TRBV2 to TRBJ2-1; 9 bases match TRBD1. Trimming took 4 bases from V and 9 from J; bases not matched to a gene: 4. Germline V CDR1 and CDR2: SNHLY, FYNNEI. This CDR3 spans 13 amino acids. This CDR3 is CASSGDRAVEQFF. Here the CDR3 DNA reads TGTGCCAGCAGTGGGGACAGGGCGGTTGAGCAGTTCTTC.

The chain uses TRBV7-9 and TRBJ1-2, with 8 bases identical to TRBD1. CDR1 and CDR2 (germline): SEHNR, FQNEAQ (reference sequence). This CDR3 is 13 amino acids long. V lost 1 base to trimming and J lost 8 bases; unmatched junction nucleotides: 3. The DNA of the CDR3 is TGTGCCAGCAGCTTAGGACAGGGGTACGGCTACACCTTC. It codes for CASSLGQGYGYTF. The full variable domain, its missing parts supplied by reference TRBV7-9 and TRBJ1-2, is DTGVSQNPRHKITKRGQNVTFRCDPISEHNRLYWYRQTLGQGPEFLTYFQNEAQLEKSRLLSDRFSAERPKGSFSTLEIQRTEQGDSAMYLCASSLGQGYGYTFGSGTRLTVV.

The chain uses TRBV9 and TRBJ2-6, with D possibly being TRBD1 (8 bases). CDR1 is SGDLS, CDR2 YYNGEE, per germline. The CDR3 is 20 residues long. V was shortened by 0 bases and J by 1 base, with 20 bases between the two germline ends. As DNA, the CDR3 is TGTGCCAGCAGCGTAGATCGAACAGGGGGACTACGATCTGGGGCCAACGTCCTGACTTTC. Protein sequence: CASSVDRTGGLRSGANVLTF. Full variable domain (rest looked up from reference TRBV9 and TRBJ2-6): DSGVTQTPKHLITATGQRVTLRCSPRSGDLSVYWYQQSLDQGLQFLIQYYNGEERAKGNILERFSAQQFPDLHSELNLSSLELGDSALYFCASSVDRTGGLRSGANVLTFGAGSRLTVL.

The chain recombines TRBV10-3 with TRBJ2-3; 7 bases line up with TRBD2. J lost 0 bases, V lost 10 bases, and 10 bases had no gene match. The germline gives CDR1 ENHRY, CDR2 SYGVKD. The CDR3 is made up of 15 amino acids. DNA for the CDR3: TGTGCCACCGCTGGGAGGGACCAAAGCACAGATACGCAGTATTTT. It encodes CATAGRDQSTDTQYF.

This clone has just a few counts. The V call is TRBV10-3, the J call TRBJ1-4; D is undetermined. The CDR3 runs 16 residues. Germline lookup yields CDR1 ENHRY and CDR2 SYGVKD. The germline V and J ends were trimmed by 2 bases and 3 bases, with 13 bases remaining between them. The DNA of the CDR3 is TGTGCCATCAGTGAGCAATTTTTAGGGTCTAATGAAAAACTGTTTTTT. Translating gives CAISEQFLGSNEKLFF.

The chain joins TRBV9 to TRBJ1-3; D might be TRBD1 (5 bases). Germline V lookup: CDR1 SGDLS, CDR2 YYNGEE. The length of the CDR3 is 17 residues. V lost 4 bases and J lost 1, with 18 bases in between. In nucleotides, the CDR3 is TGTGCCAGCAGCCTGGTAGCCAGGGAGGGATCTGGAAACACCATATATTTT. It codes for CASSLVAREGSGNTIYF.

This chain uses TRBV5-6 with TRBJ2-4; no clear D. Trimming removed 3 bases at V and 1 base at J, with 8 bases between. Germline V gene sequence: CDR1 SGHDT, CDR2 YYEEEE. CDR3 length equals 14 residues. This chain's CDR3 is CASSSTSAKNIQYF. DNA of the CDR3: TGTGCCAGCAGCTCTACGAGTGCCAAAAACATTCAGTACTTC.

This chain connects TRBV9 to TRBJ2-2, with TRBD1 matching over 9 bases. V lost 3 bases and J lost 1; bases outside the gene matches: 7. The germline CDR1 and CDR2 sequences are SGDLS and YYNGEE. The CDR3 totals 17 residues. CDR3 residues: CASSAYRGRVNTGELFF. DNA for the CDR3: TGTGCCAGCAGCGCGTACAGGGGGCGCGTGAACACCGGGGAGCTGTTTTTT.

The count of this clone is one. The V call is TRBV5-5, the J call TRBJ1-1; D unresolved. With 0 bases removed from V and 4 bases from J, the gap between germline ends came to 7 bases. The CDR3 has 13 residues. Germline assignment: CDR1 SGHKS and CDR2 YYEKEE (reference sequence). The chain's CDR3 is CASSLATPTEAFF. The CDR3 DNA is TGTGCCAGCAGCTTGGCTACGCCCACTGAAGCTTTCTTT.